This T cell receptor (beta chain) originates from a study of post-analysis software for immune sequencing data. Study information: Recorded subtypes: relapsing-remitting, secondary progressive, progressive-relapsing; some patients unannotated.

Concerning this clonotype: The antigen remains undetermined.

The CDR3 contains 13 residues. CDR1 and CDR2 (germline): SQVTM, ANQGSEA. Tagging with unique molecular identifiers was a feature of the TCR beta cDNA libraries. TCRdb itself ran the PCR reads through MiXCR, one entry per CDR3 protein. The sample has approximately 400,000 distinct CDR3 sequences; roughly 35% are singletons. Study-wide findings and caveats: Significantly lower normalized Chao1 diversity was found in patients with multiple sclerosis relative to controls. TRBV5-6, TRBV5-1 and TRBV20-1 belonged to a set of roughly 5 TRBV segments that were more frequent in patients than controls. Samples sharing a preparation batch grouped tightly together when assessed by F measure.

Sequences were obtained from blood. The source of this sequence is a girl aged 5-17 years with multiple sclerosis. The V gene is TRBV29-1, the J gene TRBJ2-4, with D unclear. The assigned J gene may be wrong: the sequence end matches TRBJ2-7 better. CDR3 DNA sequence: TGCAGCGTTGAAATCGTTCTGACCTACGAGCAGTACTTC. This translates into CSVEIVLTYEQYF.